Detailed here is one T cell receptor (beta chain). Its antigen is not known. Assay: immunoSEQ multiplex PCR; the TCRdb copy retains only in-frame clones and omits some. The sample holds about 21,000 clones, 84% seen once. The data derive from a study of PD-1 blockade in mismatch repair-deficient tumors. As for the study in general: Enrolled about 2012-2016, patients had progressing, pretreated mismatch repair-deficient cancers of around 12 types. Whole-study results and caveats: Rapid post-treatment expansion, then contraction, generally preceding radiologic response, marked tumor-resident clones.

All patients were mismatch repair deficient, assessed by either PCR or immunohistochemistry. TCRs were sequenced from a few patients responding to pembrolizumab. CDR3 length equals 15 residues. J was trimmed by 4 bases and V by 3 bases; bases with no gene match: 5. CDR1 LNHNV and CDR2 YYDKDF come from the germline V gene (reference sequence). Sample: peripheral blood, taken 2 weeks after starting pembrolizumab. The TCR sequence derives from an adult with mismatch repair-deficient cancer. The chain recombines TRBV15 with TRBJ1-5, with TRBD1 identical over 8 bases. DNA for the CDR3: TGTGCCACCAGCAGGCCCCGGACAGGGAATCAGCCCCAGCATTTT. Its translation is CATSRPRTGNQPQHF.